The subject of this entry is one T cell receptor beta chain. As yet, its antigen is unknown. V was cut by 0 bases and J by 8 bases, with 10 bases left in between. The CDR3 is made up of 12 amino acids. Germline V gene sequence: CDR1 GTSNPN, CDR2 SVGIG (reference sequence). Time point here: persistent/refractory GD, antithyroid drugs over 5 years with positive TRAb. TCR sequences were obtained from RNA taken from PBMCs. This record comes from a study of regulatory T cells in long-lasting Graves disease. Overall study context: More than 5 years of antithyroid drugs with positive TSH receptor antibodies defined persistent Graves' disease.

Study observations and caveats: Among samples with persistent disease, TRBV28, TRBJ1-2 and TRBJ2-5 were favored. A greater number of public clonotypes (about 2,900) was shared by persistent patients than by new patients (over 900).

Arm-PCR of CDR3 regions with iRepertoire HTBI primers generated TCR beta libraries. TCRdb analysed the multiplex PCR reads with MiXCR anew, one entry per CDR3 protein. The data hold roughly 500,000 distinct CDR3 sequences, with around 20% observed a single time. The chain recombines TRBV30 with TRBJ1-1, with a possible D match to TRBD1 (5 bases). Sequencing used peripheral blood mononuclear cells (PBMCs), obtained when the disease was refractory, from a patient treated with antithyroid drugs. The clonotype originates from a female donor with Graves disease. The CDR3 sequence: CAWSVGRAEAFF. In DNA form, the CDR3 reads TGTGCCTGGAGTGTCGGCAGGGCGGAAGCTTTCTTT. Filled out from reference TRBV30 and TRBJ1-1, the complete variable domain reads SQTIHQWPATLVQPVGSPLSLECTVEGTSNPNLYWYRQAAGRGLQLLFYSVGIGQISSEVPQNLSASRPQDRQFILSSKKLLLSDSGFYLCAWSVGRAEAFFGQGTRLTVV.